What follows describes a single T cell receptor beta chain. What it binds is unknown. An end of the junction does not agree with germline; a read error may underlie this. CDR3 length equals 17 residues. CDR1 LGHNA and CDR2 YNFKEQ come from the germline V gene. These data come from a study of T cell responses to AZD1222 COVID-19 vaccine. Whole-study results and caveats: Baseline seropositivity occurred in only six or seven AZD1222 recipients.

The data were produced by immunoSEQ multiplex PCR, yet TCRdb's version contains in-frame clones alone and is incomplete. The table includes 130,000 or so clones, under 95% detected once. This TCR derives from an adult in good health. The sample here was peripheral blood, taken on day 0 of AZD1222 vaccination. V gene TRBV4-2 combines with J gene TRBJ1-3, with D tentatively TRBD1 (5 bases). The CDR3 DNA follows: TGTGCCAGCAGGCAAGGATTAACGGGGACGGCTGGAAACACCATATATTTT. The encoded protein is CASRQGLTGTAGNTIYF.